This TCR beta chain was recorded in a study of blood T cell repertoires in COVID-19. Overall study: Italy, Spain and the United States were the sources of the convalescent and acute COVID-19 samples. Nucleic acid was either cDNA or gDNA, and it came from T cells, B-cell-depleted T cells, or PBMCs.

This clone was picked up a small number of times. Authors' analysis steps: Estimation of nucleated cell counts was performed using reference gene primer amplification. Sequencing was performed with immunoSEQ multiplex PCR; in TCRdb, only in-frame clones are kept and a portion is missing. The DNA was the basis for D and trimming; V, J and clone size are from that table. The data contain roughly 60,000 clones, 78% of them singletons. The germline gives CDR1 LGHNA, CDR2 YSLEER. The CDR3 length is 15 residues. Trimming shortened V by 0 bases and J by 1 base, and 9 bases separated the two germline ends. This TCR derives from a human donor in a cohort sampled during active COVID-19. The chain links TRBV4-3 to TRBJ1-2; a weak D match, TRBD1 (5 bases). Source material: peripheral blood. Written as DNA, the CDR3 is TGCGCCAGCAGCCAAGATCTGGGGGGTAACTATGGCTACACCTTC. It codes for CASSQDLGGNYGYTF.